This passage covers 11 T cell receptor beta chains from one sample sequenced in a study of T cell responses to AZD1222 COVID-19 vaccine. Profiled with immunoSEQ multiplex PCR; TCRdb holds only in-frame clones, not every one. This repertoire shows about 81,000 clones, roughly 88% found once; its top ten account for 3.4%. Sequenced material: peripheral blood, taken 28 days after the second AZD1222 dose. All receptors derive from an adult who received the AZD1222 COVID-19 vaccine.

The chain has TRBV18 and TRBJ2-2, with 9 nucleotides matching TRBD1. This CDR3 spans 15 amino acids. V lost 4 bases, J lost 1 base, and 1 base stayed unmatched. CDR1 is KGHSH, CDR2 LQKENI, per germline. DNA for the CDR3: TGTGCCAGCTCACTGGGACAGGGGAACACCGGGGAGCTGTTTTTT. Protein: CASSLGQGNTGELFF.

The genes are TRBV18 and TRBJ1-1, with a weak D call TRBD1 (5 bases). There are 15 residues in the CDR3. Germline CDR1 reads KGHSH; CDR2 reads LQKENI. Trimming pared 2 bases from V and 0 bases from J, leaving 10 bases between. The CDR3 bases are TGTGCCAGCTCACCAAGGGAGGGGATGAACACTGAAGCTTTCTTT. This encodes CASSPREGMNTEAFF.

Concerning this clone itself: Distinct nucleotide sequences in the sample also encode this CDR3. V and J are TRBV18 and TRBJ2-5; D tentatively reads TRBD1 or TRBD2 (5 bases each). Germline V lookup: CDR1 KGHSH, CDR2 LQKENI. Trimming pared 3 bases from V and 5 bases from J, leaving 10 bases between. This CDR3 is 13 amino acids long. DNA of the CDR3: TGTGCCAGCTCACCGGGGGTGGAGGAGACCCAGTACTTC. It yields the protein CASSPGVEETQYF.

V usage is TRBV5-1 and J usage is TRBJ1-4, with a possible D match to TRBD1 (6 bases). The germline V gene encodes CDR1 SGHRS and CDR2 YFSETQ. The ends were cut back, 4 bases at V and 4 bases at J, with 14 bases in the middle. This CDR3 spans 15 amino acids. In nucleotides, the CDR3 is TGCGCCAGCAGCCGAGCGGGGGCGGATAATGAAAAACTGTTTTTT. This gives the protein CASSRAGADNEKLFF.

This rearrangement joins TRBV5-6 to TRBJ2-5; TRBD2 agrees at 9 bases. V shed 10 bases and J 4 bases; nucleotides not matched to a gene: 8. This CDR3 is built from 13 residues. Per the germline V gene, CDR1 is SGHDT and CDR2 is YYEEEE. The CDR3 spells CAASSGRRETQYF. In nucleotides, the CDR3 is TGTGCCGCCAGTAGCGGGAGACGAGAGACCCAGTACTTC.

The chain carries TRBV23-1 and TRBJ2-7; 7 bases agree with TRBD1. TRBV23-1 falls under the ORF class, with uncertain function. This CDR3 is built from 14 residues. The V and J ends lost 2 bases and 7 bases, in that order; junction bases with no gene match: 8. This CDR3 is CASSQLRGQVEQYF. In DNA, the CDR3 is TGCGCCAGCAGTCAACTCCGAGGACAGGTTGAGCAGTACTTC.

The rearrangement uses TRBV19 and TRBJ2-5; D perhaps matches TRBD1 (6 bases). V shed 4 bases and J shed 4 bases, with 10 bases lying between them. The length of the CDR3 is 13 residues. CDR1 is LNHDA, CDR2 SQIVND, per germline (reference sequence). CDR3 nucleotide sequence: TGTGCCAGTAGTAGGGGGCAGGGAGAGACCCAGTACTTC. As protein: CASSRGQGETQYF.

The gene calls are TRBV5-1 and TRBJ2-3; TRBD1 matches at 9 bases. V gave up 4 bases and J gave up 3 bases; unmatched junction bases: 6. The length of the CDR3 is 15 residues. The germline gives CDR1 SGHRS, CDR2 YFSETQ. The CDR3 is CASSAEDRGTDTQYF. CDR3 coding DNA: TGCGCCAGCAGCGCGGAGGACAGGGGAACAGATACGCAGTATTTT.

The gene calls are TRBV19 and TRBJ1-2; D is perhaps TRBD1 (5 bases). Per germline, CDR1 LNHDA and CDR2 SQIVND (reference sequence). V shed 8 bases and J shed 3 bases, with 16 bases lying between them. The CDR3 loop spans 14 amino acids. The CDR3 loop is CASERIGTHYGYTF. Written as DNA, the CDR3 is TGTGCCAGTGAGAGGATCGGGACCCACTATGGCTACACCTTC.

V and J are TRBV6-2 or TRBV6-3 and TRBJ1-1; 7 bases are a match to TRBD1. Germline assignment: CDR1 MNHEY and CDR2 SVGEGT. The CDR3 totals 15 residues. V dropped 2 bases and J dropped 5; count of bases not matched to a gene: 8. The CDR3, as DNA: TGTGCCAGCAGTTACGGGACAGAAGGGCAGACTGAAGCTTTCTTT. This codes for CASSYGTEGQTEAFF.

The chain combines TRBV6-5 with TRBJ1-2; 8 bases fit TRBD1. Germline CDR1 reads MNHEY; CDR2 reads SVGAGI. V lost 0 bases, J lost 4 bases, and 7 bases stayed unmatched. The CDR3 runs to 16 residues. This CDR3 reads CASSYSVDRAVYGYTF. The DNA for the CDR3 is TGTGCCAGCAGTTACTCAGTGGACAGGGCCGTCTATGGCTACACCTTC.